This TCR beta chain was recovered during a study of CD8 T cells in ankylosing spondylitis. Overall study findings and caveats: For ankylosing spondylitis blood, a TCR beta motif of fewer than 10 highly homologous variants appeared characteristic. Reportedly, matched ankylosing spondylitis synovial fluid was significantly enriched for disease-linked clones. In peripheral blood, disease-linked CD8+ clones occurred at relatively low frequencies.

Quantitative 5'-RACE with molecular barcodes produced the TCR beta libraries. Via MiXCR, TCRdb re-called the 5' RACE reads, giving one row per CDR3 protein. The table lists some 450,000 distinct CDR3 sequences, 15% to 20% of them singletons. This clonotype showed up just a few times. The antigen is unknown. The germline V gene encodes CDR1 DFQATT and CDR2 SNEGSKA (reference sequence). Trimming removed 3 bases at V and 1 base at J, with 12 bases between. The CDR3 has 14 residues. This chain connects TRBV20-1 to TRBJ1-1, with D unclear. This sequence originates from a male donor with ankylosing spondylitis. The sample taken for sequencing was blood, either unsorted or a sorted T cell fraction (not recorded which). The CDR3 spells CSASPGGRNTEAFF. Written as DNA, the CDR3 is TGCAGTGCTAGCCCGGGAGGTCGGAACACTGAAGCTTTCTTT.